This T cell receptor (beta chain) was recovered during a study of a mutant IDH1 vaccine in newly diagnosed glioma. Findings and caveats of the study: Seemingly, top peripheral T cell clonotype changes bore no relation to pseudoprogression.

Time point: baseline, week 1 (first vaccination visit). Treatment noted: pre-vaccination baseline after standard-of-care therapy. Repertoires were generated with immunoSEQ multiplex PCR, while TCRdb's copy carries only in-frame clones and drops some. The repertoire consists of roughly 51,000 clones, with 86% occurring once and the leading ten covering roughly 2.4%. This clone was counted a single time. Its antigen is still unknown. Sequencing was performed on PBMCs, taken from a glioma patient treated with radiotherapy, temozolomide or both. The source is a man in his forties or fifties with glioma.

The CDR3 spells CASSLVAGAAVLLYNEQFF. CDR3 in DNA: TGTGCCAGCAGCTTAGTGGCGGGAGCGGCCGTTCTTCTCTACAATGAGCAGTTCTTC. V usage is TRBV11-2 and J usage is TRBJ2-1, with 7 bases fitting TRBD2. J gave up 3 bases and V 1 base, and 15 bases lay outside the gene matches. The CDR3 runs 19 residues. Per germline, CDR1 SGHAT and CDR2 FQNNGV.